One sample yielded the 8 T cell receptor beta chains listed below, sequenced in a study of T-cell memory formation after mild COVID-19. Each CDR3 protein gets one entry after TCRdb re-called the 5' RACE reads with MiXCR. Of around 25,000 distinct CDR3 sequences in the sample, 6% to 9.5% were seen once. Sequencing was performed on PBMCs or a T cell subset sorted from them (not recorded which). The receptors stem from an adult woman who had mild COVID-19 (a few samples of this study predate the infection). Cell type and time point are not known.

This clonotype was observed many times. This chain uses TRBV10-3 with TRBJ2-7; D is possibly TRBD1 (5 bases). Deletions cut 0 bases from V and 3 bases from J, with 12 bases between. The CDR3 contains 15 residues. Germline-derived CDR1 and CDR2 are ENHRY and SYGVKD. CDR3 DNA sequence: TGTGCCATCAGTGAGTCAAGCGCAAGGGGCTACGAGCAGTACTTC. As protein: CAISESSARGYEQYF.

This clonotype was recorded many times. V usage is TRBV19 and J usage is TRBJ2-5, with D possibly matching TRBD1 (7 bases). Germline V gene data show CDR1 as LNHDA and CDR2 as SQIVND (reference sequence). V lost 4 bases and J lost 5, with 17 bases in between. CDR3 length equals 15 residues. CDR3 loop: CASSTGQEGWETQYF. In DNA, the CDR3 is TGTGCCAGTAGTACCGGACAGGAGGGATGGGAGACCCAGTACTTC. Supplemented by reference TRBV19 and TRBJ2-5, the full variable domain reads DGGITQSPKYLFRKEGQNVTLSCEQNLNHDAMYWYRQDPGQGLRLIYYSQIVNDFQKGDIAEGYSVSREKKESFPLTVTSAQKNPTAFYLCASSTGQEGWETQYFGPGTRLLVL.

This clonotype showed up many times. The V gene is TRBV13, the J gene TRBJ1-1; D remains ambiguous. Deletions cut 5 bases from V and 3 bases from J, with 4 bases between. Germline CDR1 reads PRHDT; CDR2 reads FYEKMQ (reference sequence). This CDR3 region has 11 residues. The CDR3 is CASSRDTEAFF. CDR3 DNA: TGTGCCAGCAGCCGAGACACTGAAGCTTTCTTT.

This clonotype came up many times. CDR3 DNA sequence: TGTGCCAGCAGCCGGGACAGCGGTGGCTACACCTTC. It translates to CASSRDSGGYTF. The chain employs TRBV5-6 and TRBJ1-2, with 7 bases aligning to TRBD1. The germline CDR1 and CDR2 sequences are SGHDT and YYEEEE. There are 12 residues in the CDR3. V was pared by 4 bases and J by 7 bases, with 4 bases of the junction left unmatched.

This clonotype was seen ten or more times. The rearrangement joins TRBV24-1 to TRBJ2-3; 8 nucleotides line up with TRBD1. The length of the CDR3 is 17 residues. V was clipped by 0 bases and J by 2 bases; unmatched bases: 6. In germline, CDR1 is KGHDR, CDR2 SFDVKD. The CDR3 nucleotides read TGTGCCACCAGTGATTTGAGGATACAGGGGGACACAGATACGCAGTATTTT. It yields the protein CATSDLRIQGDTDTQYF.

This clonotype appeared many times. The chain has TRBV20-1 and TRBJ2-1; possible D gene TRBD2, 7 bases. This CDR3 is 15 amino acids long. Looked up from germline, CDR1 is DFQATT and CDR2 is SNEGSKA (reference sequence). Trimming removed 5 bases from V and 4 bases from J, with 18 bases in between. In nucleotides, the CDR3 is TGCAGTGCTGACCCCCAAGCGGGGACATACAATGAGCAGTTCTTC. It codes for CSADPQAGTYNEQFF.

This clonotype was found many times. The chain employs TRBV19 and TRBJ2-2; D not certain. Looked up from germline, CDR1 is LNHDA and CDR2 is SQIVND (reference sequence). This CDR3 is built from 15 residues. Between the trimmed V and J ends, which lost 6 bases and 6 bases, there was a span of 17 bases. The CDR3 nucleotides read TGTGCCAGTAGAGGGTCGGACCTAGGGCCCGGGGAGCTGTTTTTT. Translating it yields CASRGSDLGPGELFF.

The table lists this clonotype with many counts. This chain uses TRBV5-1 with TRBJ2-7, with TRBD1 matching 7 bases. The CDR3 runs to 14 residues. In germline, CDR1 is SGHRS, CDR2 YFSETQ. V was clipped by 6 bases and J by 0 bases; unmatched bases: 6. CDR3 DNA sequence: TGCGCCAGCAACCTCGACAGGGCCTCCTACGAGCAGTACTTC. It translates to CASNLDRASYEQYF.